These T cell receptor beta chains were read from a single sample in a study of identical twins. TCRdb passed the 5' RACE reads through MiXCR, listing each CDR3 protein once. The sample holds roughly 770,000 distinct CDR3 sequences, roughly 18% seen once. These data were also reused for a study on T cells expressing NK-cell markers.

Sequencing was performed on PBMCs. The receptors derive from a woman aged 18-29 years in good health. CDR3s include the opening cysteine and the closing phenylalanine or tryptophan. Each record gives: D gene, clone size, J gene, V gene, CDR3 DNA, CDR3 protein. D genes are given only for firm matches. Expanded clones are given a class, and other clones once, few, many or no size at all.

D: .; size: few; J: TRBJ2-2; V: TRBV6-1; DNA: TGTGCCAGCCGGGGTGGGAGCGGTGGCACCGGGGAGCTGTTTTTT; CDR3: CASRGGSGGTGELFF
D: .; size: few; J: TRBJ1-4; V: TRBV20-1; DNA: TGCAGTGCTAGGGTCCTAGGGGGGGGCGATGAAAAACTGTTTTTT; CDR3: CSARVLGGGDEKLFF
D: .; size: many; J: TRBJ1-1; V: TRBV6-5; DNA: TGTGCCAGCAGTCCACAGGGATCTGAAGCTTTCTTT; CDR3: CASSPQGSEAFF
D: TRBD1; size: few; J: TRBJ2-2; V: TRBV20-1; DNA: TGCAGTGCTAGAGCCCGGGACAGGGGGCCTGGGGAGCTGTTTTTT; CDR3: CSARARDRGPGELFF
D: .; size: .; J: TRBJ2-3; V: TRBV11-2; DNA: TGTGCCAGCAGCCCGGAGCCCCTCACAGATACGCAGTATTTT; CDR3: CASSPEPLTDTQYF
D: .; size: few; J: TRBJ2-2; V: TRBV5-6; DNA: TGTGCCAGCCAGCGCGATGGCACCGGGGAGCTGTTTTTT; CDR3: CASQRDGTGELFF
D: TRBD2; size: few; J: TRBJ2-1; V: TRBV5-6; DNA: TGTGCCAGCAGCTTCGGCAGCGGGGGGGTTCACAATGAGCAGTTCTTC; CDR3: CASSFGSGGVHNEQFF
D: .; size: .; J: TRBJ2-2; V: TRBV12-5; DNA: TGTGCTAGTGGTTTAGGGACCCCTTGGACGAACACCGGGGAGCTGTTTTTT; CDR3: CASGLGTPWTNTGELFF
D: TRBD1; size: .; J: TRBJ1-1; V: TRBV9; DNA: TGTGCCAGCAGCGTGTGGGGGACAGCGACTGAAGCTTTCTTT; CDR3: CASSVWGTATEAFF
D: TRBD2; size: .; J: TRBJ2-3; V: TRBV12-3/TRBV12-4; DNA: TGTGCCAGCAGCCCGGGACTAGCGGGGGGGAGAACGCAGTATTTT; CDR3: CASSPGLAGGRTQYF
D: TRBD2; size: .; J: TRBJ2-3; V: TRBV10-3; DNA: TGTGCCATCAGACCGACTAGCAGGGGCACAGATACGCAGTATTTT; CDR3: CAIRPTSRGTDTQYF
D: .; size: few; J: TRBJ1-6; V: TRBV18; DNA: TGTGCCAGCTCAGCCGGGACCAATAATTCACCCCTCCACTTT; CDR3: CASSAGTNNSPLHF
D: .; size: .; J: TRBJ2-7; V: TRBV12-3/TRBV12-4; DNA: TGTGCCAGCAGTTCTTGGGACGGACCTACAGAACAGTACTTC; CDR3: CASSSWDGPTEQYF
D: .; size: .; J: TRBJ2-3; V: TRBV30; DNA: TGTGCCTGGAGTAGGGGCACAGATACGCAGTATTTT; CDR3: CAWSRGTDTQYF
D: TRBD2; size: .; J: TRBJ2-7; V: TRBV5-1; DNA: TGCGCCAGCAGCTTTCCTTTAGCGGGATCCGCCTACGAGCAGTACTTC; CDR3: CASSFPLAGSAYEQYF
D: TRBD2; size: many; J: TRBJ2-7; V: TRBV20-1; DNA: TGCAGTGCAGCGGGAGGGCCTAATCACGAGCAGTACTTC; CDR3: CSAAGGPNHEQYF
D: TRBD2; size: .; J: TRBJ2-1; V: TRBV7-9; DNA: TGTGCCAGCAGCTCGCTAGCGGGAGGCAGGGACAATGAGCAGTTCTTC; CDR3: CASSSLAGGRDNEQFF
D: .; size: few; J: TRBJ2-7; V: TRBV12-3/TRBV12-4; DNA: TGTGCCAGCAGTTTACCTGACAGGCTCCAGTACTTC; CDR3: CASSLPDRLQYF
D: .; size: .; J: TRBJ1-5; V: TRBV6-5; DNA: TGTGCCAGCAGTTACTCGGGCAGGGCAAACAATCAGCCCCAGCATTTT; CDR3: CASSYSGRANNQPQHF
D: .; size: few; J: TRBJ2-5; V: TRBV18; DNA: TGTGCCAGCTCACCAAGGACAGGGACTAAAGAGACCCAGTACTTC; CDR3: CASSPRTGTKETQYF
D: TRBD2; size: few; J: TRBJ2-7; V: TRBV14; DNA: TGTGCCAGCAGCCGGTTGGGACTAGCGGGAGACGAGCAGTACTTC; CDR3: CASSRLGLAGDEQYF
D: .; size: .; J: TRBJ1-4; V: TRBV20-1; DNA: TGCAGTGCTAGAGGAAGGCGGGGGGGGAACCCAACTAATGAAAAACTGTTTTTT; CDR3: CSARGRRGGNPTNEKLFF
D: .; size: .; J: TRBJ2-3; V: TRBV7-2; DNA: TGTGCCAGCAGCTTAGTTGGGACACAGAGCACAGATACGCAGTATTTT; CDR3: CASSLVGTQSTDTQYF
D: .; size: many; J: TRBJ1-1; V: TRBV5-1; DNA: TGCGCCAGCAGCTTGGGGCAGGGGTCGGCTGAAGCTTTCTTT; CDR3: CASSLGQGSAEAFF
D: .; size: .; J: TRBJ1-6; V: TRBV20-1; DNA: TGCAGTGCTCTCCGGGACCGTAATTCACCCCTCCACTTT; CDR3: CSALRDRNSPLHF
D: .; size: .; J: TRBJ2-5; V: TRBV5-1; DNA: TGCGCCAGCAGCTTGGGGACCACCCCAGAGACCCAGTACTTC; CDR3: CASSLGTTPETQYF
D: .; size: .; J: TRBJ2-5; V: TRBV5-6; DNA: TGTGCCAGCAGCCCCCCGGCCTGGGGGAAACAAGAGACCCAGTACTTC; CDR3: CASSPPAWGKQETQYF
D: TRBD1; size: .; J: TRBJ2-7; V: TRBV29-1; DNA: TGCAGCGTTGGGGACAGGGGAACCTACGAGCAGTACTTC; CDR3: CSVGDRGTYEQYF
D: .; size: few; J: TRBJ1-2; V: TRBV20-1; DNA: TGCAGTGCTAGAGACCCGGCCGACAGATACTATGGCTACACCTTC; CDR3: CSARDPADRYYGYTF
D: TRBD2; size: .; J: TRBJ2-1; V: TRBV5-1; DNA: TGCGCCAGCAGCCTCACTAGCGGGATATGGAATGAGCAGTTCTTC; CDR3: CASSLTSGIWNEQFF
D: TRBD1; size: .; J: TRBJ2-3; V: TRBV6-5; DNA: TGTGCCAGCAGTTCCCCGACAGGGGCGGATACGCAGTATTTT; CDR3: CASSSPTGADTQYF
D: TRBD2; size: few; J: TRBJ2-3; V: TRBV5-1; DNA: TGCGCCAGCAGCCCGGCGAATAGCGGGGATTTCACAGATACGCAGTATTTT; CDR3: CASSPANSGDFTDTQYF
D: TRBD1; size: few; J: TRBJ2-7; V: TRBV9; DNA: TGTGCCAGCAGCCCACAACAGGGACAGGGACGCTACGAGCAGTACTTC; CDR3: CASSPQQGQGRYEQYF
D: .; size: few; J: TRBJ2-3; V: TRBV11-2; DNA: TGTGCCAGCAGTCCCATACGCGGTGGGACAGATACGCAGTATTTT; CDR3: CASSPIRGGTDTQYF
D: .; size: .; J: TRBJ2-2; V: TRBV9; DNA: TGTGCCAGCAGCGTAGCAATAGTAACCGGGGAGCTGTTTTTT; CDR3: CASSVAIVTGELFF
D: .; size: many; J: TRBJ1-2; V: TRBV4-2; DNA: TGTGCCAGCAGCCAAGGAACGGAGGGGTACGGCTACACCTTC; CDR3: CASSQGTEGYGYTF
D: TRBD2; size: once; J: TRBJ2-5; V: TRBV12-3/TRBV12-4; DNA: TGTGCCAGCGCGACCCGGGCTAGCGGGGAGGAGACCCAGTACTTC; CDR3: CASATRASGEETQYF
D: TRBD2; size: .; J: TRBJ2-1; V: TRBV20-1; DNA: TGCAGTGCTATCCCGGGACTAGCAAATGAGCAGTTCTTC; CDR3: CSAIPGLANEQFF
D: TRBD2; size: many; J: TRBJ2-3; V: TRBV12-3/TRBV12-4; DNA: TGTGCCAGCAGATCTCTAGCGGGGGTCAGCACAGATACGCAGTATTTT; CDR3: CASRSLAGVSTDTQYF
D: .; size: few; J: TRBJ2-7; V: TRBV5-1; DNA: TGCGCCAGCAGCTGGGATTCAGGCCCCCCAATCTCCTACGAGCAGTACTTC; CDR3: CASSWDSGPPISYEQYF
D: .; size: many; J: TRBJ2-3; V: TRBV27; DNA: TGTGCCAGCAGTGGGGAAGGCGATACGCAGTATTTT; CDR3: CASSGEGDTQYF
D: .; size: many; J: TRBJ2-7; V: TRBV20-1; DNA: TGCAGTGCTAGAGATCCGTCCTTCGTATTGTGGCACTTC; CDR3: CSARDPSFVLWHF
D: TRBD1; size: many; J: TRBJ1-1; V: TRBV29-1; DNA: TGCAGCATAGGCACAGGGGCGGGGTACACTGAAGCTTTCTTT; CDR3: CSIGTGAGYTEAFF
D: .; size: .; J: TRBJ2-1; V: TRBV5-1; DNA: TGCGCCAGCAGCTTGGGCGGTAGCGATGAGCAGTTCTTC; CDR3: CASSLGGSDEQFF
D: TRBD2; size: .; J: TRBJ2-5; V: TRBV5-6; DNA: TGTGCCAGCAGCTTGGGGGCGGCGGGAGATTGGACAGAGACCCAGTACTTC; CDR3: CASSLGAAGDWTETQYF
D: .; size: few; J: TRBJ1-1; V: TRBV7-3; DNA: TGTGCCAGCAGCTTTTCTGCGGTCACTGAAGCTTTCTTT; CDR3: CASSFSAVTEAFF
D: .; size: .; J: TRBJ2-1; V: TRBV29-1; DNA: TGCAGCGCCTTCCGGGTCCCGCAGTTCTTC; CDR3: CSAFRVPQFF
D: .; size: many; J: TRBJ1-5; V: TRBV29-1; DNA: TGCAGCGTTGGGCAGGATAGCAATCAGCCCCAGCATTTT; CDR3: CSVGQDSNQPQHF
D: .; size: few; J: TRBJ2-2; V: TRBV12-3/TRBV12-4; DNA: TGTGCCAGCAGTTTTCTTGTCAGAGAGAACACCGGGGAGCTGTTTTTT; CDR3: CASSFLVRENTGELFF
D: .; size: few; J: TRBJ2-5; V: TRBV2; DNA: TGTGCCAGCACTGTCACAGGGTTCCAAGAGACCCAGTACTTC; CDR3: CASTVTGFQETQYF
D: TRBD2; size: few; J: TRBJ2-3; V: TRBV20-1; DNA: TGCAGTGCTAGTGCGGGAGACGCCACAGATACGCAGTATTTT; CDR3: CSASAGDATDTQYF
D: TRBD1; size: .; J: TRBJ2-3; V: TRBV5-1; DNA: TGCGCCAGCAGCTTCGGACAGGGATCAGATACGCAGTATTTT; CDR3: CASSFGQGSDTQYF
D: TRBD2; size: .; J: TRBJ2-2; V: TRBV7-6; DNA: TGTGCCAGCAGCCGCAACGCGGGGGGATATACCGGGGAGCTGTTTTTT; CDR3: CASSRNAGGYTGELFF
D: TRBD1; size: many; J: TRBJ2-7; V: TRBV20-1; DNA: TGCAGTGCCCATTGGGACAGGGGTTACGAGCAGTACTTC; CDR3: CSAHWDRGYEQYF